The next 28 T cell receptor beta chains were all read from a single sample in a study of TIL therapy for anti-PD-1-resistant metastatic lung cancer. Sequencing used immunoSEQ v3. Generated by immunoSEQ multiplex PCR, the TCRdb table keeps only in-frame clones and is missing some. The sample holds 20,000 to 25,000 clones, under 80% seen once. Specified time point: pre-treatment sample, taken before nivolumab and TIL therapy. This specimen consisted of blood, obtained at baseline. These receptors all stem from a person aged 25 to 80 with non-small cell lung cancer.

This clone was observed a few times. The chain recombines TRBV4-2 with TRBJ1-5; the D is unclear. The CDR3 runs 15 residues. From germline, CDR1 is LGHNA and CDR2 YNFKEQ. Deletions cut 0 bases from V and 6 bases from J, with 12 bases between. CDR3 amino acids: CASSQERSVVQPQHF. In nucleotides, the CDR3 is TGTGCCAGCAGCCAAGAGCGGTCGGTCGTTCAGCCCCAGCATTTT.

This clone was detected only a few times. The CDR3 spells CSVLAGGRGANVLTF. CDR3 coding DNA: TGCAGCGTCCTAGCGGGAGGGCGAGGGGCCAACGTCCTGACTTTC. The chain links TRBV29-1 to TRBJ2-6; 12 nucleotides line up with TRBD2. CDR1 SQVTM and CDR2 ANQGSEA come from the germline V gene. V lost 6 bases and J lost 4; bases outside the gene matches: 4. The CDR3 loop spans 15 amino acids. The full variable domain, its missing parts supplied by reference TRBV29-1 and TRBJ2-6, is SAVISQKPSRDICQRGTSLTIQCQVDSQVTMMFWYRQQPGQSLTLIATANQGSEATYESGFVIDKFPISRPNLTFSTLTVSNMSPEDSSIYLCSVLAGGRGANVLTFGAGSRLTVL.

The V and J genes are TRBV2 and TRBJ2-7; 8 bases agree with TRBD1. Germline trimming cut 10 bases from V and 1 base from J; bases unmatched to any gene: 6. The CDR3 runs 13 residues. CDR1 SNHLY and CDR2 FYNNEI come from the germline V gene. The CDR3 DNA reads as TGTGCCATCCAGACAGGGGTATCCTACGAGCAGTACTTC. It specifies CAIQTGVSYEQYF.

V and J are TRBV6-6 and TRBJ1-1; D not certain. The V gene's germline CDR1 is MNHNY and CDR2 SVGAGI (reference sequence). The CDR3 totals 14 residues. V lost 6 bases, J lost 2 bases, and 13 bases lay in between. CDR3 sequence: CASRLTGSNTEAFF. CDR3 sequence (DNA): TGTGCCAGCAGACTTACCGGGTCTAACACTGAAGCTTTCTTT.

CDR3 nucleotide sequence: TGTGCCAGCAGCCTCGGGGATCACAATGAGCAGTTCTTC. It specifies CASSLGDHNEQFF. The J gene is TRBJ2-1, the V gene TRBV7-9; D perhaps matches TRBD2 (5 bases). The CDR3 extends over 13 amino acids. Germline-derived CDR1 and CDR2 are SEHNR and FQNEAQ (reference sequence). Trimming took off 5 bases at V and 5 bases at J, with 10 bases between the two ends.

The chain combines TRBV7-2 with TRBJ2-1; D is uncertain. Germline CDR1 SGHTA, CDR2 FQGNSA. The CDR3 runs to 15 residues. The V end lost 5 bases, the J end lost 3 bases, and 14 bases lay between the germline ends. CDR3 amino acids: CASSLAPGIYNEQFF. The CDR3 coding sequence is TGTGCCAGCAGCCTGGCCCCGGGTATCTACAATGAGCAGTTCTTC.

The chain combines TRBV5-4 with TRBJ1-1; no reliable D call. The V and J ends lost 4 bases and 11 bases respectively, with 15 bases between them. Germline values: CDR1 SGHNT, CDR2 YYREEE (reference sequence). The CDR3 is 12 amino acids. CDR3 DNA sequence: TGTGCCAGCAGCCAGCGGGCCGGTGAGGCTTTCTTT. Amino acid sequence: CASSQRAGEAFF.

This rearrangement joins TRBV28 to TRBJ2-3, with D possibly matching TRBD2 (5 bases). Looked up from germline, CDR1 is MDHEN and CDR2 is SYDVKM. The V end was cut by 3 bases, the J end by 10 bases, with 17 bases between. CDR3 size: 14 residues. CDR3 nucleotides: TGTGCCAGCAGTTTCCCTGACGGGGTTGCAGCGCAGTATTTT. Translation gives CASSFPDGVAAQYF.

V and J are TRBV2 and TRBJ2-3; no clear D gene. The CDR3 runs to 12 residues. V was clipped by 4 bases and J by 5 bases, with 7 bases between them. Germline V CDR1 and CDR2: SNHLY, FYNNEI. This chain's CDR3 is CASSGFGDTQYF. CDR3 coding DNA: TGTGCCAGCAGTGGGTTCGGAGATACGCAGTATTTT.

V and J are TRBV4-1 and TRBJ2-7, with TRBD1 identical over 8 bases. The V and J ends lost 4 bases and 6 bases, in that order; junction bases with no gene match: 14. CDR1 is MGHRA and CDR2 is YSYEKL in the germline V gene. This CDR3 is 16 amino acids long. The CDR3 loop reads CASSPLIRDRSREQYF. In DNA form, the CDR3 reads TGCGCCAGCAGCCCACTGATCCGGGACAGGTCGCGCGAGCAGTACTTC.

This clone was found a few times. The chain is built from TRBV27 and TRBJ2-1; D might be TRBD1 (5 bases). Germline CDR1 is MNHEY and CDR2 is SMNVEV (reference sequence). V dropped 8 bases and J dropped 7 bases, with 15 bases sitting between them. This CDR3 comprises 13 residues. The CDR3 sequence is CASRLRVGNEQFF. The CDR3 coding sequence is TGTGCCAGCCGCCTCAGGGTGGGGAATGAGCAGTTCTTC.

The chain combines TRBV28 with TRBJ2-7; 7 positions match TRBD1. After removal of 6 bases from V and 0 bases from J, the junction contained 8 bases not matched to a gene. CDR3 length: 15 amino acids. In germline, CDR1 is MDHEN, CDR2 SYDVKM. As DNA, the CDR3 is TGTGCCAGCAGGTCCGACTGGGACAGCTCCTACGAGCAGTACTTC. It is translated as CASRSDWDSSYEQYF.

The CDR3 nucleotides are TGTGCCACCAGCCTTGGGACAGGGAAGGGGTCTGGGGCCAACGTCCTGACTTTC. Translating it yields CATSLGTGKGSGANVLTF. The chain employs TRBV15 and TRBJ2-6; 9 bases are a match to TRBD1. V shed 5 bases and J 1 base; nucleotides not matched to a gene: 9. The CDR3 loop spans 18 amino acids. Germline V gene lookup returns CDR1 LNHNV and CDR2 YYDKDF (reference sequence).

A remark on this clone: Germline is not matched at one junction end, which may reflect a read error. The chain has TRBV4-1 and TRBJ1-2, with D possibly being TRBD1 (5 bases). The CDR3 is 15 amino acids. Germline V gives CDR1 MGHRA, CDR2 YSYEKL. CDR3 region: CASSQDLLGVGGCTF. CDR3 in DNA: TGCGCCAGCAGCCAAGATTTGTTAGGGGTAGGTGGCTGCACCTTC.

The chain couples TRBV19 to TRBJ2-7; possibly TRBD1 for D (6 bases). Germline V gene lookup returns CDR1 LNHDA and CDR2 SQIVND (reference sequence). The CDR3 consists of 14 residues. Trimming shortened V by 3 bases and J by 7 bases, and 16 bases separated the two germline ends. The CDR3 region is CASSIPGTSSEQYF. CDR3 DNA sequence: TGTGCCAGTAGTATCCCCGGGACATCCTCAGAGCAGTACTTC.

This sequence joins TRBV28 and TRBJ2-2; D perhaps matches TRBD2 (5 bases). The germline V gene has CDR1 MDHEN and CDR2 SYDVKM. The CDR3 runs 17 residues. V lost 9 bases to trimming and J lost 1 base, with 21 bases between them. The CDR3, as DNA: TGTGCCAGTACTTCCCCCGCCGGGATCGGGAACACCGGGGAGCTGTTTTTT. Its protein product is CASTSPAGIGNTGELFF.

The chain couples TRBV19 to TRBJ2-7, with D possibly matching TRBD1 (6 bases). Germline V gene sequence: CDR1 LNHDA, CDR2 SQIVND (reference sequence). The CDR3 runs to 14 residues. Trimming stripped 5 bases from V and 0 bases from J, with 11 bases between. The CDR3 spells CASSVNRVSYEQYF. The CDR3 coding sequence is TGTGCCAGTAGTGTTAACAGGGTCTCCTACGAGCAGTACTTC.

This chain joins TRBV5-1 and TRBJ2-7, with 9 bases that match TRBD1. The CDR3 runs to 13 residues. The germline V gene encodes CDR1 SGHRS and CDR2 YFSETQ. J lost 1 base, V lost 6 bases, and 2 bases had no gene match. CDR3 coding DNA: TGCGCCAGCACTGACAGGGGGTCCTACGAGCAGTACTTC. Amino acid sequence: CASTDRGSYEQYF.

The sample holds a few counts of this clone. The junction differs from germline at one of its ends, possibly a read error. V and J are TRBV19 and TRBJ2-7; D is possibly TRBD1 (6 bases). Germline lookup yields CDR1 LNHDA and CDR2 SQIVND (reference sequence). This CDR3 contains 14 residues. DNA of the CDR3: TGTGCCAGTAGTCTAGACAGGAGAGTCTACGAGCAGTACTTC. Residues: CASSLDRRVYEQYF.

The CDR3 region is CASSIVTGRDGYTF. DNA for the CDR3: TGTGCCAGCAGTATCGTGACAGGGAGGGATGGCTACACCTTC. This chain connects TRBV28 to TRBJ1-2, with TRBD1 matching over 7 bases. The CDR3 is 14 amino acids. Trimming cost V 5 bases and J 6 bases; bases outside gene matches: 9. Germline CDR1 MDHEN, CDR2 SYDVKM.

V is TRBV9 and J is TRBJ2-3; D ambiguous. The germline V gene has CDR1 SGDLS and CDR2 YYNGEE. The CDR3 sequence is 12 residues long. The V and J ends lost 0 bases and 4 bases respectively, with 3 bases between them. For the CDR3, the DNA is TGTGCCAGCAGCGTAGGTCCAGATACGCAGTATTTT. Residues: CASSVGPDTQYF.

This chain links TRBV2 with TRBJ2-3, with D possibly matching TRBD2 (6 bases). Germline CDR1 is SNHLY and CDR2 is FYNNEI. V was cut by 4 bases and J by 0 bases, with 11 bases left in between. This CDR3 spans 15 amino acids. Written as DNA, the CDR3 is TGTGCCAGCAGTGGGCGGGGCACTAGCACAGATACGCAGTATTTT. It codes for CASSGRGTSTDTQYF. Filled out from reference TRBV2 and TRBJ2-3, the complete variable domain reads EPEVTQTPSHQVTQMGQEVILRCVPISNHLYFYWYRQILGQKVEFLVSFYNNEISEKSEIFDDQFSVERPDGSNFTLKIRSTKLEDSAMYFCASSGRGTSTDTQYFGPGTRLTVL.

This clone was seen just once. The V gene is TRBV7-8, the J gene TRBJ2-3, with D possibly matching TRBD2 (6 bases). CDR1 and CDR2 from the germline V gene are SGHVS and FQNEAQ. V gave up 3 bases and J gave up 2 bases, with 12 bases separating them. This CDR3 region has 15 residues. The CDR3 nucleotides are TGTGCCAGCAGCTTCTCGGGACTGGCCACAGATACGCAGTATTTT. It codes for CASSFSGLATDTQYF.

The V and J genes are TRBV2 and TRBJ2-7; no firm D call. The CDR3 has 12 residues. Germline loops: CDR1 SNHLY, CDR2 FYNNEI. The V and J ends lost 0 bases and 3 bases respectively, with 3 bases between them. The CDR3 reads CASSEAFYEQYF. In DNA form, the CDR3 reads TGTGCCAGCAGTGAAGCTTTCTACGAGCAGTACTTC.

This rearrangement joins TRBV28 to TRBJ2-3; 7 bases are a match to TRBD2. The germline V gene encodes CDR1 MDHEN and CDR2 SYDVKM. J gave up 4 bases and V 7 bases, and 8 bases lay outside the gene matches. The CDR3 consists of 14 residues. CDR3 coding DNA: TGTGCCAGCACCCTAACCGCGGGGGCAGATACGCAGTATTTT. It codes for CASTLTAGADTQYF. The entire variable domain, with the rest obtained from reference TRBV28 and TRBJ2-3, is as follows: DVKVTQSSRYLVKRTGEKVFLECVQDMDHENMFWYRQDPGLGLRLIYFSYDVKMKEKGDIPEGYSVSREKKERFSLILESASTNQTSMYLCASTLTAGADTQYFGPGTRLTVL.

The chain is built from TRBV5-1 and TRBJ2-7, with TRBD2 matching over 8 bases. The trim removed 3 bases at V and 4 bases at J, leaving 6 bases unmatched. CDR3 length: 14 amino acids. Germline CDR1 reads SGHRS; CDR2 reads YFSETQ. The CDR3 is CASSYVSGTYEQYF. The CDR3 nucleotides are TGCGCCAGCAGCTATGTTAGCGGGACTTACGAGCAGTACTTC.

In this sample, this clone turned up a few times. The rearrangement links TRBV6-1 to TRBJ1-3; 9 bases fit TRBD1. The CDR3 spans 14 residues. Losses at the gene ends were 6 bases for V and 9 bases for J; bases not matched to a gene: 9. Per the germline V gene, CDR1 is MNHNS and CDR2 is SASEGT. The CDR3, as DNA: TGTGCCAGCAGCTCCGGGACAGGGATTGGCACCATATATTTT. This gives the protein CASSSGTGIGTIYF.

This chain uses TRBV9 with TRBJ1-4; D possibly corresponds to TRBD1 (6 bases). Germline CDR1 is SGDLS and CDR2 is YYNGEE. This CDR3 region has 17 residues. V lost 0 bases and J 1 base, leaving 13 bases between the germline ends. CDR3 in DNA: TGTGCCAGCAGCGTAGGAGGGGGGATGGTAACTAATGAAAAACTGTTTTTT. The encoded protein is CASSVGGGMVTNEKLFF.